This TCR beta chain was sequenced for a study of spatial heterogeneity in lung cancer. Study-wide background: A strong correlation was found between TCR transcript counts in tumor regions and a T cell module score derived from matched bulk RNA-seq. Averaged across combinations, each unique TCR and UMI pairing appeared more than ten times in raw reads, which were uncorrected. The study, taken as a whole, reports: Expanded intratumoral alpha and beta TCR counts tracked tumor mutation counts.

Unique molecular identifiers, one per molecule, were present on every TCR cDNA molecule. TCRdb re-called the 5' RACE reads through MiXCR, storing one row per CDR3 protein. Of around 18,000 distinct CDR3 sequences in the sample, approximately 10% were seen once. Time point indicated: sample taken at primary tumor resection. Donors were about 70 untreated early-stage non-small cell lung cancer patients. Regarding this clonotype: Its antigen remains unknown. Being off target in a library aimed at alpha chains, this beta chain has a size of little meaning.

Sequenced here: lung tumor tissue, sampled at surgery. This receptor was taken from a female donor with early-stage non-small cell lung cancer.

The CDR3 DNA reads as TGTGCCAGCAGCTTAGGGTCAGCGGGCGGCGCAGATACGCAGTATTTT. This encodes CASSLGSAGGADTQYF. The chain uses TRBV11-3 and TRBJ2-3; weak D call: TRBD2 (6 bases). Trimming took 1 base from V and 4 from J, leaving 15 bases between them. The germline V gene has CDR1 SGHNT and CDR2 YENEEA. The CDR3 has 16 residues.